The clone carrying this TCR beta chain appeared many times. Its target is unknown. Germline V gene lookup returns CDR1 SNHLY and CDR2 FYNNEI. The CDR3 runs 15 residues. Trimming pared 6 bases from V and 6 bases from J, leaving 20 bases between. This sample is part of a study of early T cells in non-severe SARS-CoV-2 infection. Study overall: It was bulk RNA from unsorted whole blood that was sequenced, and the chains were unpaired.

Unique molecular identifier tags were affixed to discrete cDNA molecules. MiXCR was run by TCRdb on the 5' RACE reads, yielding one entry per CDR3 protein. The sample has 25,000 to 35,000 distinct CDR3 sequences; roughly 5.7% are singletons. The study, taken as a whole, reports: Private and CD4 specificities were missed by VDJdb matching, which favored anti-spike CD8 responses.

This clonotype was sampled from an adult who was a healthcare worker with PCR-confirmed SARS-CoV-2 infection or an uninfected control (not recorded which). The chain employs TRBV2 and TRBJ1-2; tentative D call: TRBD1 (6 bases). Sequencing was carried out using whole blood. In DNA, the CDR3 is TGTGCCAGCAGCCCCGACCGGGGGGGCTTCGATGGCTACACCTTC. Translated, it gives CASSPDRGGFDGYTF.